Following are 29 T cell receptor beta chains from one sample sequenced in a study of blood T cell repertoires in COVID-19. Sequencing was performed with immunoSEQ multiplex PCR; in TCRdb, only in-frame clones are kept and a portion is missing. The repertoire holds more than 95,000 clones, with roughly 82% as singletons. Source material: peripheral blood. The receptors here all came from a man between 60 and 70 years old with acute or convalescent COVID-19.

This clone has a single count. J is TRBJ1-5 and V is TRBV21-1; the tabulated D call, TRBD1, remains unverified against the DNA. TRBV21-1 is recorded as a pseudogene. The CDR3 totals 15 residues. In nucleotides, the CDR3 is TGTGCCAGCAGCAACCTGGACAGGTTTAGGCAGCCCCAGCATTTT. Amino acid sequence: CASSNLDRFRQPQHF.

This clone came up a few times. This chain joins TRBV6-4 and TRBJ1-5; 7 bases fit TRBD1. After removal of 4 bases from V and 1 base from J, the junction contained 7 bases not matched to a gene. The germline CDR1 and CDR2 sequences are MRHNA and SNTAGT. This CDR3 has 16 residues. This chain's CDR3 is CASSGETGISNQPQHF. CDR3 nucleotides: TGTGCCAGCAGTGGAGAGACAGGGATCAGCAATCAGCCCCAGCATTTT.

This clone has just a few counts. This chain uses TRBV15 with TRBJ2-7, with 9 bases that match TRBD1. This CDR3 has 18 amino acids. Trimming removed 1 base from V and 5 bases from J; junction bases left unmatched: 15. Germline V gives CDR1 LNHNV, CDR2 YYDKDF (reference sequence). The CDR3 here is CATSRVRAWDRVYDEQYF. In DNA form, the CDR3 reads TGTGCCACCAGCAGAGTTAGAGCATGGGACAGGGTTTACGACGAGCAGTACTTC.

This sequence joins TRBV9 and TRBJ2-7, with 9 bases fitting TRBD1. The CDR3 has 16 residues. Germline-derived CDR1 and CDR2 are SGDLS and YYNGEE. Losses at the gene ends were 0 bases for V and 3 bases for J; bases not matched to a gene: 7. This CDR3 reads CASSVGGTGSIYEQYF. In DNA, the CDR3 is TGTGCCAGCAGCGTAGGGGGGACAGGGTCGATCTACGAGCAGTACTTC.

The chain joins TRBV6-5 to TRBJ2-7; weak D call: TRBD1 (5 bases). The germline V gene has CDR1 MNHEY and CDR2 SVGAGI. CDR3 length: 13 amino acids. The V and J ends lost 6 bases and 3 bases respectively, with 12 bases between them. DNA for the CDR3: TGTGCCAGCAGGCCGACAGTTTACTACGAGCAGTACTTC. The encoded protein is CASRPTVYYEQYF.

The gene calls are TRBV27 and TRBJ2-7; 11 nucleotides agree with TRBD1. V was pared by 5 bases and J by 2 bases, with 5 bases of the junction left unmatched. The CDR3 is 15 residues long. Germline V gene data show CDR1 as MNHEY and CDR2 as SMNVEV (reference sequence). The CDR3 region has the DNA TGTGCCAGCAGTACCAGGGACAGGGGGACCTACGAGCAGTACTTC. Amino acids: CASSTRDRGTYEQYF.

The V call is TRBV6-2 or TRBV6-3, the J call TRBJ2-7, with a tentative D call TRBD1 (6 bases). V was trimmed by 5 bases and J by 2 bases, leaving 16 bases between them. Germline CDR1 is MNHEY and CDR2 is SVGEGT. The CDR3 has 15 residues. This CDR3 is CASSASDRRPYEQYF. In DNA, the CDR3 is TGTGCCAGCAGTGCCAGTGACAGGAGACCCTACGAGCAGTACTTC.

This clone has only a few counts. The J gene is TRBJ2-2, the V gene TRBV5-1, with D possibly TRBD1 on 5 matching bases. Germline CDR1 and CDR2: SGHRS and YFSETQ. There are 15 residues in the CDR3. The V and J ends lost 5 bases and 0 bases respectively, with 11 bases between them. CDR3 region: CASRETESNTGELFF. In DNA, the CDR3 is TGCGCCAGCAGGGAGACAGAATCGAACACCGGGGAGCTGTTTTTT.

This clone has just one count. This sequence joins TRBV5-1 and TRBJ2-7; 10 bases map to TRBD2. Germline trimming cut 8 bases from V and 4 bases from J; bases unmatched to any gene: 12. In germline, CDR1 is SGHRS, CDR2 YFSETQ. This CDR3 has 15 amino acids. Written as DNA, the CDR3 is TGCGCCAGTACCAAGACTAGCGGGCCTCTTTACGAGCAGTACTTC. Protein product: CASTKTSGPLYEQYF.

The chain links TRBV2 to TRBJ1-2; D possibly corresponds to TRBD1 (5 bases). This CDR3 is 14 amino acids long. Per germline, CDR1 SNHLY and CDR2 FYNNEI. Trimming shortened V by 1 base and J by 6 bases, and 12 bases separated the two germline ends. The CDR3 DNA sequence: TGTGCCAGCAGTGAAGTCGCAGGGAAGGATGGCTACACCTTC. Its translation: CASSEVAGKDGYTF.

The V call is TRBV6-5, the J call TRBJ1-4; maybe TRBD1 (6 bases). Per germline, CDR1 MNHEY and CDR2 SVGAGI. CDR3 size: 12 residues. V lost 8 bases and J 7 bases, leaving 11 bases between the germline ends. As DNA, the CDR3 is TGTGCCAGCCGGTGGGGGCCTGAAAAACTGTTTTTT. Its translation is CASRWGPEKLFF.

The count of this clone is one. The V call is TRBV6-5, the J call TRBJ2-3, with 9 bases that match TRBD2. The CDR3 runs 14 residues. Germline V gene data show CDR1 as MNHEY and CDR2 as SVGAGI. J lost 4 bases, V lost 6 bases, and 5 bases had no gene match. CDR3 nucleotide sequence: TGTGCCAGCAGGGCGACTAGCGGTGCAGATACGCAGTATTTT. Residues: CASRATSGADTQYF.

This sequence joins TRBV6-5 and TRBJ1-1, with D maybe TRBD1 (5 bases). CDR1 is MNHEY and CDR2 is SVGAGI in the germline V gene. CDR3 size: 15 residues. Between the trimmed V and J ends, which lost 3 bases and 1 base, there was a span of 12 bases. The CDR3 is CASSYRYTGNTEAFF. The CDR3 nucleotides read TGTGCCAGCAGTTATCGCTACACAGGGAACACTGAAGCTTTCTTT.

About this clone itself: At the DNA level, this CDR3 is encoded by other sequences in the same sample as well. This chain uses TRBV30 with TRBJ1-5, with TRBD1 as a possible D gene (6 bases). The CDR3 contains 13 residues. V was cut by 2 bases and J by 4 bases, with 9 bases left in between. Germline CDR1 is GTSNPN and CDR2 is SVGIG (reference sequence). CDR3: CAWSRDTNQPQHF. CDR3 in DNA: TGTGCCTGGAGTAGGGACACGAATCAGCCCCAGCATTTT.

V gene TRBV28 combines with J gene TRBJ1-3; a weak D match, TRBD1 (6 bases). CDR3 length: 15 amino acids. Germline loops: CDR1 MDHEN, CDR2 SYDVKM. V dropped 7 bases and J dropped 2 bases, with 15 bases sitting between them. CDR3 DNA sequence: TGTGCCAGCATCCTGGGGGGGGCAGCTGGAAACACCATATATTTT. Translating it yields CASILGGAAGNTIYF. Based on the CDR3 plus reference TRBV28 and TRBJ1-3, the full variable domain is DVKVTQSSRYLVKRTGEKVFLECVQDMDHENMFWYRQDPGLGLRLIYFSYDVKMKEKGDIPEGYSVSREKKERFSLILESASTNQTSMYLCASILGGAAGNTIYFGEGSWLTVV.

The CDR3 DNA follows: TGTGCCATCACTGGGGATTTGGAGGCTGAAGCTTTCTTT. Encoded protein: CAITGDLEAEAFF. The chain links TRBV10-3 to TRBJ1-1; D is ambiguous. Germline V gene lookup returns CDR1 ENHRY and CDR2 SYGVKD. The CDR3 totals 13 residues. Deletions cut 7 bases from V and 6 bases from J, with 15 bases between.

The CDR3 here is CAISESLAGEADTQYF. The CDR3 nucleotides read TGTGCCATCAGTGAGTCACTAGCGGGAGAAGCGGATACGCAGTATTTT. The rearrangement joins TRBV10-3 to TRBJ2-3; 11 nucleotides line up with TRBD2. The germline gives CDR1 ENHRY, CDR2 SYGVKD. The V gene end was trimmed by 0 bases and the J gene end by 6 bases; junction bases not matched to a gene: 5. This CDR3 comprises 16 residues.

This clone was seen once. CDR3 coding DNA: TGTGCCAGCAGTTTACTATGGGGGAGGGGCAACAATGAGCAGTTCTTC. It yields the protein CASSLLWGRGNNEQFF. V usage is TRBV28 and J usage is TRBJ2-1; 7 bases line up with TRBD2. This CDR3 contains 16 residues. Germline V gene lookup returns CDR1 MDHEN and CDR2 SYDVKM. Trimming cost V 2 bases and J 5 bases; bases outside gene matches: 9.

J is TRBJ2-7 and V is TRBV7-2, with TRBD2 matching 11 bases. V trimming: 5 bases; J trimming: 7 bases; junction bases outside the gene matches: 10. CDR3 size: 15 residues. Germline CDR1 reads SGHTA; CDR2 reads FQGNSA. CDR3 protein: CASSASLAGVGEQYF. CDR3 DNA sequence: TGTGCCAGCAGCGCGTCACTAGCGGGGGTAGGGGAGCAGTACTTC.

The chain carries TRBV13 and TRBJ2-3, with 8 bases lining up with TRBD2. V shed 0 bases and J 0 bases; nucleotides not matched to a gene: 5. The CDR3 is 17 amino acids. The germline V gene has CDR1 PRHDT and CDR2 FYEKMQ (reference sequence). The CDR3 here is CASSLGLSGASTDTQYF. The CDR3 DNA follows: TGTGCCAGCAGCTTAGGCCTTAGCGGGGCTAGCACAGATACGCAGTATTTT.

The rearrangement links TRBV10-3 to TRBJ2-1, with 7 bases aligning to TRBD1. V shed 11 bases, J shed 5 bases, and the junction held 9 bases outside the gene matches. There are 13 residues in the CDR3. The germline V gene has CDR1 ENHRY and CDR2 SYGVKD. CDR3 nucleotide sequence: TGTGCCGTGTCAGGGGGTGGTAACAATGAGCAGTTCTTC. It specifies CAVSGGGNNEQFF.

J is TRBJ1-3 and V is TRBV5-6; TRBD1 agrees at 7 bases. Germline V gene sequence: CDR1 SGHDT, CDR2 YYEEEE. CDR3 length: 16 amino acids. V lost 3 bases and J lost 0; bases outside the gene matches: 6. Here the CDR3 DNA reads TGTGCCAGCAGCTCGACAGGGATAGGCTCTGGAAACACCATATATTTT. Protein product: CASSSTGIGSGNTIYF.

V usage is TRBV20-1 and J usage is TRBJ2-1; D might be TRBD2 (5 bases). V was shortened by 3 bases and J by 7 bases, with 13 bases between the two germline ends. CDR1 is DFQATT, CDR2 SNEGSKA, per germline (reference sequence). This CDR3 is built from 13 residues. This CDR3 is CSASPRPGNEQFF. CDR3 bases: TGCAGTGCTAGTCCACGGCCGGGAAATGAGCAGTTCTTC.

This rearrangement joins TRBV29-1 to TRBJ1-1; 9 bases are shared with TRBD1. Losses at the gene ends were 4 bases for V and 5 bases for J; bases not matched to a gene: 5. From germline, CDR1 is SQVTM and CDR2 ANQGSEA. The CDR3 loop spans 13 amino acids. The CDR3 region has the DNA TGCAGCGTTGGGGGACAGGGCGGGACTGAAGCTTTCTTT. This gives the protein CSVGGQGGTEAFF.

The rearrangement uses TRBV30 and TRBJ2-7, with D unresolved. The CDR3 is 11 amino acids. Germline V gives CDR1 GTSNPN, CDR2 SVGIG (reference sequence). Trimming pared 3 bases from V and 2 bases from J, leaving 5 bases between. CDR3 nucleotides: TGTGCCTGGAGACAGACCTACGAGCAGTACTTC. As protein: CAWRQTYEQYF.

This CDR3 is CAWSAQGADEQYF. As DNA, the CDR3 is TGTGCCTGGAGTGCCCAGGGGGCCGACGAGCAGTACTTC. J is TRBJ2-7 and V is TRBV30, with 8 bases identical to TRBD1. The CDR3 runs to 13 residues. Germline V gene lookup returns CDR1 GTSNPN and CDR2 SVGIG (reference sequence). The V gene end was trimmed by 1 base and the J gene end by 5 bases; junction bases not matched to a gene: 4.

This clone was detected only once. This rearrangement joins TRBV20-1 to TRBJ1-2; D may be TRBD1 (5 bases). Germline CDR1 and CDR2: DFQATT and SNEGSKA (reference sequence). V gave up 6 bases and J gave up 4 bases, with 9 bases separating them. CDR3 length equals 11 residues. CDR3 residues: CSAETAYGYTF. The DNA of the CDR3 is TGCAGTGCCGAGACAGCCTATGGCTACACCTTC.

In its sample, this clone was seen once. The CDR3 bases are TGTGCCAGCAGTGGGACAGCAGGCTACACCTTC. Translating it yields CASSGTAGYTF. J is TRBJ1-2 and V is TRBV5-4; 7 positions match TRBD1. Germline V gene lookup returns CDR1 SGHNT and CDR2 YYREEE (reference sequence). This CDR3 region has 11 residues. Trimming cost V 5 bases and J 8 bases; bases outside gene matches: 3.

The chain has TRBV6-5 and TRBJ1-2; D perhaps matches TRBD1 (6 bases). The CDR3 contains 15 residues. Germline loops: CDR1 MNHEY, CDR2 SVGAGI. V lost 6 bases, J lost 3 bases, and 17 bases lay in between. CDR3 residues: CASSGGRGGDYGYTF. CDR3 DNA: TGTGCCAGCAGCGGGGGGAGAGGGGGAGACTATGGCTACACCTTC.